Below, 7 T cell receptor beta chains from the same sample are listed, as sequenced in a study of blood T cells in healthy people across ages (dated by TCRdb to the mid-2010s). Receptor libraries were prepared by 5' RACE. The sequencer was an Illumina HiSeq 2500. A second PCR of roughly 7 to 11 cycles was performed with a sample-barcoded 5' primer and a J-beta primer mix. TCRdb reworked the public reads: Q25 trimming with fastp, MiXCR clone assembly, productive beta chains retained. Each record represents a unique CDR3 protein, reported with the most common genes and DNA among its rows. The sample yields about 1,500,000 distinct CDR3 sequences; 28% were counted once. Of the sample, about 8% is held by the ten largest clones. The sequencing sample was made of blood. The receptors derive from a woman aged 25 to 45 in good health.

This clonotype was observed a few times. This sequence may be a read error, since a much larger clone differs from it by one base. The DNA for the CDR3 is TGTGCCAGCAGTCGAGTCAAAGCCTACGGGCAGTACTTC. It is translated as CASSRVKAYGQYF. This chain links TRBV12-3 or TRBV12-4 with TRBJ2-7; no clear D. The CDR3 totals 13 residues.

The gene calls are TRBV6-6 and TRBJ1-1; 7 bases are a match to TRBD1. Germline V gene lookup returns CDR1 MNHNY and CDR2 SVGAGI (reference sequence). V lost 5 bases, J lost 0 bases, and 6 bases stayed unmatched. The CDR3 is 15 residues long. The CDR3 DNA reads TGTGCCAGCAGTGATATGACAGGGATGAACACTGAAGCTTTCTTT. Protein sequence: CASSDMTGMNTEAFF.

This clonotype was seen a few times. The CDR3: CASSLEDGRFHDEQFF. The CDR3 coding sequence is TGCGCCAGCAGCTTGGAAGATGGGCGGTTTCACGATGAGCAGTTCTTC. The gene calls are TRBV5-1 and TRBJ2-1; no clear D. The germline gives CDR1 SGHRS, CDR2 YFSETQ. V gave up 0 bases and J gave up 8 bases, with 18 bases separating them. The CDR3 is made up of 16 amino acids.

The J gene is TRBJ2-1, the V gene TRBV12-5; D ambiguous. The CDR3 runs 11 residues. Germline-derived CDR1 and CDR2 are LGHNT and FRNRAP. V lost 6 bases, J lost 13 bases, and 13 bases lay in between. The CDR3 is CASGSPETQFF. For the CDR3, the DNA is TGTGCTAGTGGCTCCCCAGAGACCCAGTTCTTC.

To note about this clonotype: A clone one base away is much larger, so this may be a read error. This rearrangement joins TRBV7-9 to TRBJ2-3; TRBD1 agrees at 10 bases. The length of the CDR3 is 13 residues. Germline CDR1 SEHNR, CDR2 FQNEAQ (reference sequence). With 6 bases clipped from V and 4 bases from J, the junction kept 1 base outside the gene matches. The CDR3 loop is CASRGTGADTQYF. The CDR3 DNA is TGTGCCAGCAGAGGGACAGGGGCAGATACGCAGTATTTT.

This clonotype was detected only a few times. The rearrangement links TRBV5-1 to TRBJ2-7; 8 bases line up with TRBD2. The CDR3 covers 13 residues. The V segment lost 4 bases and the J segment 7 bases; nucleotides outside the gene matches: 7. Germline CDR1 is SGHRS and CDR2 is YFSETQ. The chain's CDR3 is CASSRGGSAEQYF. DNA of the CDR3: TGCGCCAGCAGCCGGGGGGGTTCGGCGGAGCAGTACTTC.

This clonotype has only a few counts. A much larger clone sits a single nucleotide away, making a read error possible. The chain is built from TRBV7-2 and TRBJ2-4, with 9 bases lining up with TRBD1. V shed 4 bases, J shed 9 bases, and the junction held 4 bases outside the gene matches. Germline assignment: CDR1 SGHTA and CDR2 FQGNSA. The CDR3 runs 13 residues. The CDR3 region has the DNA TGTGCCAGCAGCTCGGACAGGGGAGGCATTCAGTACTTC. Translation gives CASSSDRGGIQYF.